The T cell receptor beta chain under discussion was sequenced for a study of beta chain features in type 1 diabetes. Study-wide context: All samples yielded 107,917,701 examined sorted cells. Study-level results: Insertions were fewer and deletions more numerous at VDJ junctions in type 1 diabetes patients. Patients' naive, central memory and Treg TCRB repertoires seemed closer to one another than those of healthy donors. All four CD4+ subsets of Type 1 diabetes patients contained TCRB CDR3s that were moderately but significantly shorter.

Sampling consisted of one heparinised blood draw per donor, averaging about 116 mL. This clone has ten or more counts. Its antigen remains unidentified. The germline V gene has CDR1 SGHNT and CDR2 YYREEE (reference sequence). The CDR3 extends over 16 amino acids. The V and J ends lost 0 bases and 4 bases, in that order; junction bases with no gene match: 6. The study reverse transcribed the entire isolated RNA, so it sequenced expressed TCRB transcripts. Only in-frame clones appear in the TCRdb table, and some are missing; sequencing was by immunoSEQ multiplex PCR. This table has about 390,000 clones, over 9% appearing once.

Sample: central memory CD4+ T cells from blood. The chain employs TRBV5-4 and TRBJ2-3, with 9 bases that match TRBD2. This TCR derives from a man aged 25-45 years with type 1 diabetes. This chain's CDR3 is CASSLAGLATADTQYF. In DNA form, the CDR3 reads TGTGCCAGCAGCTTGGCTGGACTAGCGACCGCAGATACGCAGTATTTT.